The clone carrying this TCR beta chain has more than one count but fewer than ten. The antigen remains undetermined. The data originate from a study of identical twins. CDR1 is LNHNV and CDR2 is YYDKDF in the germline V gene (reference sequence). The ends were cut back, 1 base at V and 7 bases at J, with 14 bases in the middle. This CDR3 contains 15 residues. Study-level findings and limits: Models underestimated how often monozygotic twins shared out-of-frame TCR alpha. It was possible that invariant MAIT and iNKT cells partly confounded the zero-insertion analyses.

TCRdb re-analysed the 5' RACE reads in MiXCR, keeping a single row per CDR3 protein. The sample has 420,000 or so distinct CDR3 sequences; about a fifth are singletons. The sequencing input was naive T cells sorted from blood. The V call is TRBV15, the J call TRBJ2-1; maybe TRBD1 (5 bases). The clonotype was recovered from a man aged 50 or older in good health. The CDR3 spells CATSRVRGSVNEQFF. The DNA of the CDR3 is TGTGCCACCAGCAGAGTAAGGGGTTCGGTTAATGAGCAGTTCTTC.